This T cell receptor beta chain is from a study of T cells after yellow fever vaccination. As for the study in general: Fractions low in cell number were prepared with SMART-Seq v4 Ultra Low Input.

Using its own MiXCR run on the 5' RACE reads, TCRdb lists one record per CDR3 protein. The sample includes 25,000 to 35,000 distinct CDR3 sequences, 4.4% of them seen just once. Study outcomes and limitations: The booster response re-showed most primary clones: approximately 95% CD4, more than 70% CD8. On re-exposure, the response was weaker but peaked faster, at day 5 versus 15. Shared CD4/CD8 clonotypes were a small share, likely from convergent recombination.

This clonotype was seen ten or more times. Its matching antigen is unknown. The TCR was taken from a man aged 25-45 years who received the YFV17D yellow fever vaccine. The source material was CD8+ T cells sorted from PBMCs, sampled 5 days after the yellow fever booster vaccination.

CDR3 nucleotides: TGTGCCAGCAGTTATAAAGAATATAGCAATCAGCCCCAGCATTTT. It is translated as CASSYKEYSNQPQHF. The rearrangement links TRBV6-2 or TRBV6-3 to TRBJ1-5; D gene uncertain. The CDR3 sequence is 15 residues long. V was trimmed by 3 bases and J by 0 bases, leaving 9 bases between them. Germline V CDR1 and CDR2: MNHEY, SVGEGT.